A single sample is the source of the 20 T cell receptor beta chains below, sequenced in a study of memory CD4+ T cells and cytomegalovirus serostatus. Sequencing was performed with immunoSEQ multiplex PCR; in TCRdb, only in-frame clones are kept and a portion is missing. This sample has about 61,000 clones; over 60% occur once, and the top ten carry 0.5% to 0.55%. The sort gate was single viable CD3+CD4+CD8-CD45RO+ cells for memory CD4+ T cells. The sequenced sample was memory CD4+ T cells from blood. The receptors here all came from an adult in good health and CMV-seronegative. Some clones in this sample may be carry-over from other donors' samples.

The rearrangement uses TRBV5-1 and TRBJ2-7; possible D gene TRBD1, 6 bases. Germline lookup yields CDR1 SGHRS and CDR2 YFSETQ. Trimming pared 0 bases from V and 5 bases from J, leaving 9 bases between. The CDR3 spans 13 residues. The CDR3 DNA reads TGCGCCAGCAGCTTGGGCAGGGGTAACGAGCAGTACTTC. Amino acids: CASSLGRGNEQYF.

This CDR3 reads CASSIRGIGSGAFF. CDR3 nucleotide sequence: TGTGCCAGTAGTATAAGGGGTATAGGGTCGGGAGCTTTCTTT. The chain recombines TRBV19 with TRBJ1-1; D possibly corresponds to TRBD1 (5 bases). The germline V and J ends were trimmed by 2 bases and 10 bases, with 17 bases remaining between them. The CDR3 sequence is 14 residues long. Germline values: CDR1 LNHDA, CDR2 SQIVND (reference sequence).

This sequence joins TRBV19 and TRBJ1-5; 7 nucleotides match TRBD1. The CDR3 has 16 residues. After removal of 5 bases from V and 5 bases from J, the junction contained 12 bases not matched to a gene. Germline values: CDR1 LNHDA, CDR2 SQIVND (reference sequence). The chain's CDR3 is CASSGFDRVNYQPQHF. In nucleotides, the CDR3 is TGTGCCAGTAGTGGCTTCGACAGGGTAAACTATCAGCCCCAGCATTTT. Full variable domain (remainder filled in from reference TRBV19 and TRBJ1-5): DGGITQSPKYLFRKEGQNVTLSCEQNLNHDAMYWYRQDPGQGLRLIYYSQIVNDFQKGDIAEGYSVSREKKESFPLTVTSAQKNPTAFYLCASSGFDRVNYQPQHFGDGTRLSIL.

The chain joins TRBV28 to TRBJ1-2; the D gene is possibly TRBD1 (6 bases). CDR1 is MDHEN, CDR2 SYDVKM, per germline. V lost 7 bases to trimming and J lost 0 bases, with 18 bases between them. CDR3 length equals 16 residues. CDR3 sequence (DNA): TGTGCCAGCACCGGGGGCCTCCTCCGAGCTAACTATGGCTACACCTTC. It is translated as CASTGGLLRANYGYTF.

The rearrangement joins TRBV4-3 to TRBJ1-1; D ambiguous. Germline CDR1 is LGHNA and CDR2 is YSLEER. The CDR3 sequence is 16 residues long. Between the trimmed V and J ends, which lost 0 bases and 1 base, there was a span of 12 bases. The CDR3 protein is CASSQEVRGRNTEAFF. CDR3 coding DNA: TGCGCCAGCAGCCAAGAGGTCCGAGGGAGGAACACTGAAGCTTTCTTT.

This clone was counted only a few times. The rearrangement links TRBV18 to TRBJ1-1; D is uncertain. CDR3 length equals 14 residues. Germline V gives CDR1 KGHSH, CDR2 LQKENI. The V end was cut by 3 bases, the J end by 1 base, with 9 bases between. Here the CDR3 reads CASSPLGRNTEAFF. The CDR3 DNA is TGTGCCAGCTCACCCCTCGGGAGGAACACTGAAGCTTTCTTT.

The genes are TRBV18 and TRBJ1-6; D may be TRBD1 (6 bases). The V end was cut by 3 bases, the J end by 8 bases, with 11 bases between. The CDR3 runs 14 residues. In germline, CDR1 is KGHSH, CDR2 LQKENI. CDR3 bases: TGTGCCAGCTCACCTGGGGGGGCGGATTCACCCCTCCACTTT. This sequence encodes CASSPGGADSPLHF.

The chain has TRBV28 and TRBJ1-5; perhaps TRBD1 as D (6 bases). V dropped 6 bases and J dropped 9 bases, with 12 bases sitting between them. This CDR3 region has 12 residues. Germline values: CDR1 MDHEN, CDR2 SYDVKM. CDR3 sequence reads: CASRDSLPPQHF. The CDR3 coding sequence is TGTGCCAGCAGGGACAGTCTACCGCCCCAGCATTTT.

This chain connects TRBV5-6 to TRBJ1-5, with TRBD1 as a possible D gene (5 bases). CDR3 size: 14 residues. CDR1 is SGHDT and CDR2 is YYEEEE in the germline V gene. V was trimmed by 3 bases and J by 8 bases, leaving 15 bases between them. CDR3: CASSSAGGGEPQHF. In nucleotides, the CDR3 is TGTGCCAGCAGCTCCGCCGGGGGGGGAGAGCCCCAGCATTTT.

This clone was found a few times. The rearrangement links TRBV5-6 to TRBJ2-1; perhaps D is TRBD1 or TRBD2 (5 bases each). This CDR3 has 15 residues. CDR1 SGHDT and CDR2 YYEEEE come from the germline V gene. Trimming took 2 bases from V and 12 from J, leaving 21 bases between them. The CDR3 region is CASSLGQGTVGGQFF. In DNA form, the CDR3 reads TGTGCCAGCAGCTTAGGACAAGGGACCGTCGGTGGGCAGTTCTTC.

This clone was seen a few times. The CDR3 nucleotides are TGCGCCAGCAGCTTAACAGGGTTGTATTCCGGGGAGCTGTTTTTT. Protein sequence: CASSLTGLYSGELFF. This sequence joins TRBV5-1 and TRBJ2-2, with D tentatively TRBD1 (6 bases). The germline CDR1 and CDR2 sequences are SGHRS and YFSETQ. The CDR3 has 15 amino acids. V was shortened by 2 bases and J by 6 bases, with 14 bases between the two germline ends.

The V gene is TRBV28, the J gene TRBJ2-2, with D perhaps TRBD2 (6 bases). The CDR3 has 14 amino acids. The germline V and J ends were trimmed by 8 bases and 2 bases, with 12 bases remaining between them. Germline V gene lookup returns CDR1 MDHEN and CDR2 SYDVKM. The CDR3 region has the DNA TGTGCCAGCCGGCGGGGCCAAAACACCGGGGAGCTGTTTTTT. Translation gives CASRRGQNTGELFF.

The chain joins TRBV9 to TRBJ2-3, with D unclear. The germline CDR1 and CDR2 sequences are SGDLS and YYNGEE. CDR3 size: 14 residues. Between the trimmed V and J ends, which lost 0 bases and 3 bases, there was a span of 8 bases. The CDR3, as DNA: TGTGCCAGCAGCGTAGGGGTGGGGACAGATACGCAGTATTTT. Amino acids: CASSVGVGTDTQYF.

The chain recombines TRBV7-9 with TRBJ2-4; either TRBD1 or TRBD2 may supply D (5 bases each). The germline CDR1 and CDR2 sequences are SEHNR and FQNEAQ (reference sequence). The CDR3 runs 11 residues. V lost 3 bases and J 8 bases, leaving 5 bases between the germline ends. The chain's CDR3 is CASSLGDIQYF. The CDR3 DNA reads TGTGCCAGCAGCTTGGGGGACATTCAGTACTTC. Full variable domain (outside the CDR3, taken from reference TRBV7-9 and TRBJ2-4): DTGVSQNPRHKITKRGQNVTFRCDPISEHNRLYWYRQTLGQGPEFLTYFQNEAQLEKSRLLSDRFSAERPKGSFSTLEIQRTEQGDSAMYLCASSLGDIQYFGAGTRLSVL.

This chain links TRBV28 with TRBJ2-5; D may be TRBD2 (5 bases). Germline CDR1 and CDR2: MDHEN and SYDVKM. The CDR3 has 16 residues. The V end was cut by 5 bases, the J end by 1 base, with 17 bases between. In DNA, the CDR3 is TGTGCCAGCAGTGTAGGCAATTCGGGATCCCAAGAGACCCAGTACTTC. Protein sequence: CASSVGNSGSQETQYF.

The chain employs TRBV5-1 and TRBJ1-1; D remains ambiguous. V was trimmed by 4 bases and J by 0 bases, leaving 7 bases between them. The V gene's germline CDR1 is SGHRS and CDR2 YFSETQ. The CDR3 spans 13 residues. The CDR3 DNA follows: TGCGCCAGCAGCCGTGGGTTGAACACTGAAGCTTTCTTT. It specifies CASSRGLNTEAFF. The variable domain in full, with the rest retrieved from reference TRBV5-1 and TRBJ1-1, is KAGVTQTPRYLIKTRGQQVTLSCSPISGHRSVSWYQQTPGQGLQFLFEYFSETQRNKGNFPGRFSGRQFSNSRSEMNVSTLELGDSALYLCASSRGLNTEAFFGQGTRLTVV.

This chain connects TRBV28 to TRBJ1-2, with a tentative D call TRBD1 (6 bases). CDR1 MDHEN and CDR2 SYDVKM come from the germline V gene. Trimming pared 3 bases from V and 3 bases from J, leaving 11 bases between. This CDR3 contains 14 residues. For the CDR3, the DNA is TGTGCCAGCAGTTTGGGGGGCGCGGACTATGGCTACACCTTC. This gives the protein CASSLGGADYGYTF.

V gene TRBV4-3 combines with J gene TRBJ2-3; possibly TRBD2 for D (5 bases). Germline V gene data show CDR1 as LGHNA and CDR2 as YSLEER. The CDR3 extends over 18 amino acids. V was clipped by 0 bases and J by 2 bases, with 18 bases between them. DNA for the CDR3: TGCGCCAGCAGCCAAGAATATAGCCTAGCTCCTTTCACAGATACGCAGTATTTT. Residues: CASSQEYSLAPFTDTQYF.

The chain is built from TRBV18 and TRBJ2-2, with TRBD1 identical over 9 bases. The CDR3 has 16 amino acids. V trimming: 5 bases; J trimming: 0 bases; junction bases outside the gene matches: 4. CDR1 is KGHSH and CDR2 is LQKENI in the germline V gene. The CDR3 sequence is CASSEQGASNTGELFF. The CDR3, as DNA: TGTGCCAGCTCAGAACAGGGGGCGTCGAACACCGGGGAGCTGTTTTTT. Full variable domain (rest looked up from reference TRBV18 and TRBJ2-2): NAGVMQNPRHLVRRRGQEARLRCSPMKGHSHVYWYRQLPEEGLKFMVYLQKENIIDESGMPKERFSAEFPKEGPSILRIQQVVRGDSAAYFCASSEQGASNTGELFFGEGSRLTVL.

The sample holds a few counts of this clone. The J gene is TRBJ2-1, the V gene TRBV9; 11 bases agree with TRBD2. Unmatched junction bases numbered 6, after V lost 2 bases and J lost 5 bases. Germline V CDR1 and CDR2: SGDLS, YYNGEE. The CDR3 runs 16 residues. This CDR3 is CASSVLTSGAHNEQFF. The CDR3 DNA reads TGTGCCAGCAGCGTCCTGACTAGCGGGGCCCACAATGAGCAGTTCTTC.